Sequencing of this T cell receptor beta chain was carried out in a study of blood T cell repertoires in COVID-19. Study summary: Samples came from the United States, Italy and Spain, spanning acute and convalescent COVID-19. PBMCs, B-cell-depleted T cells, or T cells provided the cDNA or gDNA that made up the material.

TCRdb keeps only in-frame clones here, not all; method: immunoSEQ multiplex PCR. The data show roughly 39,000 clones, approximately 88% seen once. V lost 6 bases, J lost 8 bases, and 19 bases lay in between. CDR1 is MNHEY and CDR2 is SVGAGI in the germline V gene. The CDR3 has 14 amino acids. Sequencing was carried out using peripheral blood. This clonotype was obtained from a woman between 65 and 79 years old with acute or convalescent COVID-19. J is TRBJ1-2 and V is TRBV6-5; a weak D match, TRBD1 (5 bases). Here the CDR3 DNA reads TGTGCCAGCAGCCGGCGGCAAAGGGGTAGCGGCTACACCTTC. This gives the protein CASSRRQRGSGYTF.